One and the same sample provided the 13 T cell receptor beta chains below, sequenced in a study of glioma-infiltrating T cells. Using RNA template, CDR3s of TCR alpha and beta were amplified with iRepertoire arm-PCR. A single record per CDR3 protein comes from TCRdb applying MiXCR to the multiplex PCR reads. The table shows 4,500 to 7,000 distinct CDR3 sequences, with around two fifths occurring only once. Sequencing was performed on glioma tissue, nonneoplastic brain tissue, or PBMCs (not recorded which). These receptors were obtained from a human donor with low-grade glioma or glioblastoma, undergoing nonglioma brain surgery, or in good health (not recorded which).

To note about this clonotype: Given the absence of the conserved phenylalanine or tryptophan at the CDR3 end, a read error is likely. The chain recombines TRBV6-1 with TRBJ1-6; D is undetermined. Germline V gives CDR1 MNHNS, CDR2 SASEGT. The CDR3 totals 13 residues. Trimming took 5 bases from V and 0 from J, leaving 2 bases between them. The CDR3 region is CASSRSYNSPLHL. CDR3 DNA sequence: TGTGCCAGCAGTCGCTCCTATAATTCACCCCTCCACCTT.

V usage is TRBV29-1 and J usage is TRBJ2-7; 9 nucleotides agree with TRBD1. Germline loops: CDR1 SQVTM, CDR2 ANQGSEA. CDR3 length equals 13 residues. V shed 8 bases, J shed 6 bases, and the junction held 11 bases outside the gene matches. CDR3 nucleotides: TGCAGCTTCCGGGACAGGGAAGTGGGCGAGCAGTACTTC. Translating it yields CSFRDREVGEQYF.

This clonotype was detected ten times or more. The chain has TRBV28 and TRBJ2-1; 11 bases match TRBD2. J was trimmed by 8 bases and V by 3 bases; bases with no gene match: 18. Looked up from germline, CDR1 is MDHEN and CDR2 is SYDVKM. The CDR3 has 19 residues. The CDR3 region is CASSFFRDPTSGMSDEQFF. CDR3 DNA: TGTGCCAGCAGTTTTTTTAGGGACCCGACTAGCGGGATGTCCGATGAGCAGTTCTTC.

This clonotype was seen a handful of times. The rearrangement uses TRBV27 and TRBJ2-3; either TRBD1 or TRBD2 may supply D (6 bases each). CDR3 length: 16 amino acids. V shed 3 bases and J shed 0 bases, with 13 bases lying between them. CDR1 MNHEY and CDR2 SMNVEV come from the germline V gene (reference sequence). The CDR3 spells CASSFNRGASTDTQYF. The CDR3 DNA follows: TGTGCCAGCAGTTTCAATAGGGGGGCCAGCACAGATACGCAGTATTTT.

This sequence joins TRBV6-5 and TRBJ2-4, with D unresolved. This CDR3 spans 15 amino acids. The germline V and J ends were trimmed by 0 bases and 6 bases, with 12 bases remaining between them. CDR1 is MNHEY and CDR2 is SVGAGI in the germline V gene. This CDR3 reads CASSYSELDGNIQYF. CDR3 coding DNA: TGTGCCAGCAGTTACTCGGAATTGGACGGAAACATTCAGTACTTC.

The V and J genes are TRBV5-1 and TRBJ2-6; tentatively, D is TRBD1 or TRBD2 (5 bases each). CDR1 is SGHRS, CDR2 YFSETQ, per germline. The V end was cut by 3 bases, the J end by 4 bases, with 11 bases between. This CDR3 region has 15 residues. CDR3: CASSWTWDGANVLTF. CDR3 coding DNA: TGCGCCAGCAGCTGGACCTGGGACGGGGCCAACGTCCTGACTTTC. Drawing the rest from reference TRBV5-1 and TRBJ2-6, the complete variable domain is KAGVTQTPRYLIKTRGQQVTLSCSPISGHRSVSWYQQTPGQGLQFLFEYFSETQRNKGNFPGRFSGRQFSNSRSEMNVSTLELGDSALYLCASSWTWDGANVLTFGAGSRLTVL.

The chain joins TRBV12-3 or TRBV12-4 to TRBJ2-1, with TRBD1 as a possible D gene (6 bases). With 5 bases removed from V and 8 bases from J, the gap between germline ends came to 13 bases. This CDR3 is built from 13 residues. CDR3 in amino acids: CASSRGHTYEQFF. The CDR3 bases are TGTGCCAGCAGTAGGGGACATACTTATGAGCAGTTCTTC.

The table lists this clonotype with a count of one. One end of the junction does not line up with germline, which may come from a read error. The rearrangement joins TRBV20-1 to TRBJ2-7, with 8 bases identical to TRBD1. Germline CDR1 reads DFQATT; CDR2 reads SNEGSKA (reference sequence). The CDR3 runs 12 residues. CDR3 in amino acids: CGADRGGGEQYF. The DNA of the CDR3 is TGCGGTGCCGACAGGGGCGGCGGCGAGCAGTACTTC.

The table lists this clonotype with many counts. V gene TRBV20-1 combines with J gene TRBJ1-1; the D is unclear. From germline, CDR1 is DFQATT and CDR2 SNEGSKA (reference sequence). V dropped 4 bases and J dropped 4 bases, with 25 bases sitting between them. This CDR3 comprises 17 residues. For the CDR3, the DNA is TGCAGTGCTACGGGAGCGGCAGACATCGGTTTTGGCACTGAAGCTTTCTTT. Its translation is CSATGAADIGFGTEAFF.

In this sample, this clonotype is medium-sized. This chain links TRBV28 with TRBJ1-5; D is unresolved. This CDR3 contains 13 residues. Deletions cut 8 bases from V and 0 bases from J, with 8 bases between. CDR1 and CDR2 from the germline V gene are MDHEN and SYDVKM. As DNA, the CDR3 is TGTGCCAGCGCTGGGGATAGCAATCAGCCCCAGCATTTT. Translation: CASAGDSNQPQHF.

This clonotype rates as medium-sized. The chain joins TRBV27 to TRBJ1-2, with 7 bases lining up with TRBD1. V shed 5 bases, J shed 2 bases, and the junction held 8 bases outside the gene matches. Germline lookup yields CDR1 MNHEY and CDR2 SMNVEV (reference sequence). There are 15 residues in the CDR3. CDR3 DNA sequence: TGTGCCAGCAGTCCGCGACAGGGTACAAACTATGGCTACACCTTC. Its translation: CASSPRQGTNYGYTF.

By frequency in the sample, this clonotype is medium-sized. The chain joins TRBV7-9 to TRBJ2-1; D ambiguous. The germline CDR1 and CDR2 sequences are SEHNR and FQNEAQ (reference sequence). This CDR3 has 12 amino acids. V was shortened by 1 base and J by 9 bases, with 7 bases between the two germline ends. The CDR3 region has the DNA TGTGCCAGCAGCTTAGTCGTGAGTGAGCAGTTCTTC. This sequence encodes CASSLVVSEQFF.

There are many counts of this clonotype. The genes are TRBV19 and TRBJ2-3; 9 nucleotides line up with TRBD2. This CDR3 has 15 amino acids. Trimming cost V 6 bases and J 2 bases; bases outside gene matches: 6. The germline V gene has CDR1 LNHDA and CDR2 SQIVND (reference sequence). CDR3 DNA: TGTGCCAGTAGCACCACTAGCGGGTTCACAGATACGCAGTATTTT. Protein: CASSTTSGFTDTQYF.